This T cell receptor (beta chain) was obtained from a study of response to subunit inactivated influenza vaccine. This clonotype has ten or more counts. TCRdb re-called the RT-PCR reads with MiXCR, one entry per CDR3 protein. Among under 800,000 distinct CDR3 sequences listed, 14% were seen once. The CDR3 spans 14 residues. V dropped 3 bases and J dropped 7 bases, with 16 bases sitting between them. Germline V gene sequence: CDR1 SGHDT, CDR2 YYEEEE. This chain uses TRBV5-6 with TRBJ1-2; D possibly corresponds to TRBD1 (6 bases). The sample in question was PBMCs from blood, obtained 14 days before vaccination. The sequence was obtained from a man aged 50 or older who received an inactivated influenza vaccine. CDR3 region: CASSYGQSYPGYTF. The CDR3 nucleotides are TGTGCCAGCAGCTACGGACAGTCGTATCCTGGCTACACCTTC.